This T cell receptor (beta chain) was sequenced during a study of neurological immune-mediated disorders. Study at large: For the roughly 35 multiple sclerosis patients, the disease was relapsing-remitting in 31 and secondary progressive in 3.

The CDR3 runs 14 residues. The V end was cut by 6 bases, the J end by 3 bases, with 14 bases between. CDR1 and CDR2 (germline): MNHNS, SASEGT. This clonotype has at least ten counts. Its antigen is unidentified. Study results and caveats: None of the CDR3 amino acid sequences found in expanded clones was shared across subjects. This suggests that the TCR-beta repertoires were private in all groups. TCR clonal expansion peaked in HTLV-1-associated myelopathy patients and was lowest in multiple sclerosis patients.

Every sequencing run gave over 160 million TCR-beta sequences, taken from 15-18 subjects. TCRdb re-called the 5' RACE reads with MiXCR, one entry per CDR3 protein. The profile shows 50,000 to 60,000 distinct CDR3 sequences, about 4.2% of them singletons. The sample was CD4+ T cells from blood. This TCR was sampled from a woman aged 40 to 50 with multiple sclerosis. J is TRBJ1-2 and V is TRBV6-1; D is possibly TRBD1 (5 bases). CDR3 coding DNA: TGTGCCAGCAGACAAAAGCGGGACGACTATGGCTACACCTTC. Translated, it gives CASRQKRDDYGYTF.